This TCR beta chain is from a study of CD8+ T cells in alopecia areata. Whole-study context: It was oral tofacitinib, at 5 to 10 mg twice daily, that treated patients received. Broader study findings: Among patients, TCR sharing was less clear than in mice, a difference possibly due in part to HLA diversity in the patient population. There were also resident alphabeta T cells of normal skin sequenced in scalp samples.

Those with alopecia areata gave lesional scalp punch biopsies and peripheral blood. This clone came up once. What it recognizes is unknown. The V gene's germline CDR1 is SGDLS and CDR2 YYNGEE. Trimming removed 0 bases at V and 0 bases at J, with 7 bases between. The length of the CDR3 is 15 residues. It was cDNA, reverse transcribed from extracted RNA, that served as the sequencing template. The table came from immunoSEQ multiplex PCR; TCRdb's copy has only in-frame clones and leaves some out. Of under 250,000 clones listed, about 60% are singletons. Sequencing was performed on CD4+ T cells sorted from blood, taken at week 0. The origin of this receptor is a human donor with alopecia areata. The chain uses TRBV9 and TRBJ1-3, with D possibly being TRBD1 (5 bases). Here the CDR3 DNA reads TGTGCCAGCAGCGTAGTCGGACACTCTGGAAACACCATATATTTT. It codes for CASSVVGHSGNTIYF.